This section outlines one TCR beta chain sequence together with its context. Antigen unknown. CDR1 and CDR2 (germline): GTSNPN, SVGIG (reference sequence). Trimming removed 8 bases at V and 8 bases at J, with 21 bases between. The CDR3 runs 14 residues. This entry belongs to a study of T cell responses to AZD1222 COVID-19 vaccine. Sequencing used immunoSEQ multiplex PCR; TCRdb keeps in-frame clones, though not all of them. The sample has some 120,000 clones, roughly 92% seen once. Study conclusions and caveats: Donor demographics were predominantly white British with a female majority; clonal diversity may be underestimated. CD4 TCRs linked to vaccination spanned spike, dominating at 160-218 and 743-854. Elevations in Spike-specific TCR breadth and depth followed administration of two AZD1222 doses. The number of AZD1222 recipients seropositive at baseline was only five or six.

This sequence was found in an adult who received the AZD1222 COVID-19 vaccine. The chain combines TRBV30 with TRBJ1-4; perhaps TRBD1 as D (5 bases). Sequencing was performed on peripheral blood, taken 28 days after the second AZD1222 dose. In nucleotides, the CDR3 is TGTGCCGGGACTTCTTCGATTCAATACGAAAAACTGTTTTTT. It yields the protein CAGTSSIQYEKLFF.